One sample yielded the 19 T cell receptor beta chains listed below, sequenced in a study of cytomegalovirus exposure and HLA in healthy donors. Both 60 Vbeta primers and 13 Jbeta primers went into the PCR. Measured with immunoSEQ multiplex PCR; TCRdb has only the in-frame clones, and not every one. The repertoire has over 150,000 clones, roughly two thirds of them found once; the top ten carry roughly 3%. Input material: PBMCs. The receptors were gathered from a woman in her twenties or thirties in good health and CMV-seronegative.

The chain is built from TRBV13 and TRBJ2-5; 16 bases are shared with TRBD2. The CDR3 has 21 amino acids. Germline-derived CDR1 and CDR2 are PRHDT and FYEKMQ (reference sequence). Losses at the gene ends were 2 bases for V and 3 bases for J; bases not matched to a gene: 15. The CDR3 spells CASSLRPPPGLAGGHEETQYF. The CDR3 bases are TGTGCCAGCAGCTTACGACCCCCCCCGGGACTAGCGGGGGGGCACGAAGAGACCCAGTACTTC. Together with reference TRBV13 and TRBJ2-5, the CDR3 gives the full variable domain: AAGVIQSPRHLIKEKRETATLKCYPIPRHDTVYWYQQGPGQDPQFLISFYEKMQSDKGSIPDRFSAQQFSDYHSELNMSSLELGDSALYFCASSLRPPPGLAGGHEETQYFGPGTRLLVL.

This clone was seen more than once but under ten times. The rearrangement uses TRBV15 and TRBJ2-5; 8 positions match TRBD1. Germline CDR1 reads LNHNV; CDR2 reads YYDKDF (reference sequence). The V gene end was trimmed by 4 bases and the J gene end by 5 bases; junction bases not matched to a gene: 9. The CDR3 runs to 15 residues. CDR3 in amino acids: CATSTARQGRETQYF. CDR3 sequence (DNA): TGTGCCACCAGCACTGCCCGACAGGGGAGGGAGACCCAGTACTTC.

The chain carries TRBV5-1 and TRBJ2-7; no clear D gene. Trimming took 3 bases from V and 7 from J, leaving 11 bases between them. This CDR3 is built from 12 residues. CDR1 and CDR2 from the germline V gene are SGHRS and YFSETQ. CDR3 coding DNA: TGCGCCAGCAGCTCTACCTCTTCGGAGCAGTACTTC. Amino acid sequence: CASSSTSSEQYF.

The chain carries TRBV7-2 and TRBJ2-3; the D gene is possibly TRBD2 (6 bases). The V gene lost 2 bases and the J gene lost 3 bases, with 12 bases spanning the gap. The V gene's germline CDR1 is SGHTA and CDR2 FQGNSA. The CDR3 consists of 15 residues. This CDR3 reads CASSLPGVLTDTQYF. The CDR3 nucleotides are TGTGCCAGCAGCTTACCGGGGGTCCTAACAGATACGCAGTATTTT.

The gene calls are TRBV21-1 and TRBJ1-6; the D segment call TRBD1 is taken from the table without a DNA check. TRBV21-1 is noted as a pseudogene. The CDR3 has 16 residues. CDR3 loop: CASSKAQGDRGSPLHF. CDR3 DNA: TGTGCCAGCAGCAAAGCGCAGGGGGACAGGGGATCACCCCTCCACTTT.

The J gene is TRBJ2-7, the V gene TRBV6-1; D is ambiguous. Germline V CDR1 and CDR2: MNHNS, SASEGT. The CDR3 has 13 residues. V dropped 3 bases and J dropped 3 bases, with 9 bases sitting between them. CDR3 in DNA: TGTGCCAGCAGTGATACGGTTAACTACGAGCAGTACTTC. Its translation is CASSDTVNYEQYF.

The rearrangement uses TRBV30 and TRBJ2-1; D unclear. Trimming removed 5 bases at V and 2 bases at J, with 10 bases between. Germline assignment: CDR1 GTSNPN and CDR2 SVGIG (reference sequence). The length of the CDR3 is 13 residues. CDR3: CAWVSETYNEQFF. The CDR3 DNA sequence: TGTGCCTGGGTGTCAGAAACCTACAATGAGCAGTTCTTC. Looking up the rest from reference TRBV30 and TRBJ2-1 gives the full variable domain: SQTIHQWPATLVQPVGSPLSLECTVEGTSNPNLYWYRQAAGRGLQLLFYSVGIGQISSEVPQNLSASRPQDRQFILSSKKLLLSDSGFYLCAWVSETYNEQFFGPGTRLTVL.

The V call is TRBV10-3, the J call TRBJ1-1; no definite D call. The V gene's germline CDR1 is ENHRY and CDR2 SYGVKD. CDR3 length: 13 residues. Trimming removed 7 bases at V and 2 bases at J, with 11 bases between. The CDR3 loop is CAINRRDNTEAFF. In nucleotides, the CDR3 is TGTGCCATCAACAGACGGGATAACACTGAAGCTTTCTTT.

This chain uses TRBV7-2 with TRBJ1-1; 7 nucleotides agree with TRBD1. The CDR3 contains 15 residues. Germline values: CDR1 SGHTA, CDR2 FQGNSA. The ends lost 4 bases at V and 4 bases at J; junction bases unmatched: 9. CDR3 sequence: CASSYSGGVSTEAFF. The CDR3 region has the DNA TGTGCCAGCAGCTATTCAGGGGGAGTGAGCACTGAAGCTTTCTTT.

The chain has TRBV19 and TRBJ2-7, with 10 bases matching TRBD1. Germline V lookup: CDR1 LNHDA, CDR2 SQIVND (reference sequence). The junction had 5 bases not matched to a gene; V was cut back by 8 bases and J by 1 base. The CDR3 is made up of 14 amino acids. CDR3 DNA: TGTGCCAGTGGAAAGGACAGGGGGTCCTACGAGCAGTACTTC. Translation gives CASGKDRGSYEQYF.

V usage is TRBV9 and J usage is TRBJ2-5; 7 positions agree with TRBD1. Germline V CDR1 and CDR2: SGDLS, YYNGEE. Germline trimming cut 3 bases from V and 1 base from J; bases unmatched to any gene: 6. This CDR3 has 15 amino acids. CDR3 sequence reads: CASSAQGQPQETQYF. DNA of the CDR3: TGTGCCAGCAGCGCACAGGGACAGCCCCAAGAGACCCAGTACTTC.

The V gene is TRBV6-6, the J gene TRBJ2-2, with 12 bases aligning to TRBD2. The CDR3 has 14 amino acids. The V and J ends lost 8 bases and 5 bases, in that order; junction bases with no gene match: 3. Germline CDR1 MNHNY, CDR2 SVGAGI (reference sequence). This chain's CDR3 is CASQTSGRTGELFF. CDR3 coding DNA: TGTGCCAGCCAGACTAGCGGGAGAACCGGGGAGCTGTTTTTT.

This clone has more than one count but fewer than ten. CDR3 coding DNA: TGTGCCAGCAGCGAGAGAGGAGGGCTGTTTTTT. Its protein product is CASSERGGLFF. The chain employs TRBV7-9 and TRBJ1-4; D is unclear. The CDR3 has 11 amino acids. Germline V CDR1 and CDR2: SEHNR, FQNEAQ (reference sequence). Trimming left V 5 bases short and J 14 bases short, with 12 bases between.

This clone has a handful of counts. The CDR3 DNA is TGTGCCAGCAGTAAGGCGGGAGCCTACGAGCAGTACTTC. It encodes CASSKAGAYEQYF. J is TRBJ2-7 and V is TRBV28, with TRBD2 identical over 7 bases. Trimming removed 5 bases from V and 2 bases from J; junction bases left unmatched: 3. This CDR3 spans 13 amino acids. CDR1 is MDHEN and CDR2 is SYDVKM in the germline V gene.

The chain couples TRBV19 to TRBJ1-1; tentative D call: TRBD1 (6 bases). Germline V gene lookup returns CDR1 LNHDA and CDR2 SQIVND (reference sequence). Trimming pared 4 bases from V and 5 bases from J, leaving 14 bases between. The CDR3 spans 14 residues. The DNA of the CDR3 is TGTGCCAGTAGTAGGACCTGGGGGCAAACTGAAGCTTTCTTT. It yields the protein CASSRTWGQTEAFF.

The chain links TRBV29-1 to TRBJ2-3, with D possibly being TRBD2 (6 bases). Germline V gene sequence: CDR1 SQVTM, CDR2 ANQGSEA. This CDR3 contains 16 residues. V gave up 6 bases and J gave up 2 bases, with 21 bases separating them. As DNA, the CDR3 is TGCAGCGTAAATGGTGGAGGTGCGGGAATCACAGATACGCAGTATTTT. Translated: CSVNGGGAGITDTQYF.

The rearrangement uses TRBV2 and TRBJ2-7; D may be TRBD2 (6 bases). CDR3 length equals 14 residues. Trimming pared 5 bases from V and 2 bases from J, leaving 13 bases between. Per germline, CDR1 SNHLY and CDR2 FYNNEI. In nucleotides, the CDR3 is TGTGCCAGCAGTCGGGACTTAGCGACCTACGAGCAGTACTTC. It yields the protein CASSRDLATYEQYF.

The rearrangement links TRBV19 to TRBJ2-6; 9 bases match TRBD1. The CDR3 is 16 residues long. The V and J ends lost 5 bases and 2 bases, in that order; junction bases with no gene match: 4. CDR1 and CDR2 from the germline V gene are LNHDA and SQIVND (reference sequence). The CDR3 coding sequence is TGTGCCAGTAGTGGGACAGGGTACCCTGGGGCCAACGTCCTGACTTTC. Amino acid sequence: CASSGTGYPGANVLTF.

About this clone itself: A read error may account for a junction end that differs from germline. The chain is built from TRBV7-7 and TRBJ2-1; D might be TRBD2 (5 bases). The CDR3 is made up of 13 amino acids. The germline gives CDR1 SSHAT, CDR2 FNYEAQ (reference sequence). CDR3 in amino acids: CASSLTNDNEQFF. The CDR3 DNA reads TGTGCTAGCAGCTTGACTAATGACAATGAGCAGTTCTTC.